Following are 16 T cell receptor beta chains from one sample sequenced in a study of control samples from healthy donors and cancer patients. Measured with immunoSEQ multiplex PCR; TCRdb has only the in-frame clones, and not every one. The table records about 84,000 clones, roughly 88% of them present only once. Sequenced sample: PBMCs. The receptors come from a man in his sixties with head and neck cancer.

The chain couples TRBV4-1 to TRBJ2-7; 8 bases are shared with TRBD2. Germline CDR1 reads MGHRA; CDR2 reads YSYEKL. The CDR3 sequence is 15 residues long. V dropped 0 bases and J dropped 6; count of bases not matched to a gene: 7. The CDR3 coding sequence is TGCGCCAGCAGCCAAGACTCCGGGACTAGAAGCGAGCAGTACTTC. Translation: CASSQDSGTRSEQYF.

The chain links TRBV13 to TRBJ2-1, with D possibly TRBD2 on 6 matching bases. The CDR3 is 17 amino acids. Germline loops: CDR1 PRHDT, CDR2 FYEKMQ (reference sequence). The V end lost 5 bases, the J end lost 5 bases, and 22 bases lay between the germline ends. The DNA for the CDR3 is TGTGCCAGCAGCCCCCGGTTGGGGGGAGGCGCGAACAATGAGCAGTTCTTC. Translated, it gives CASSPRLGGGANNEQFF. Full variable domain (outside the CDR3, taken from reference TRBV13 and TRBJ2-1): AAGVIQSPRHLIKEKRETATLKCYPIPRHDTVYWYQQGPGQDPQFLISFYEKMQSDKGSIPDRFSAQQFSDYHSELNMSSLELGDSALYFCASSPRLGGGANNEQFFGPGTRLTVL.

This chain uses TRBV13 with TRBJ1-5, with D tentatively TRBD1 (6 bases). The CDR3 length is 14 residues. Trimming pared 5 bases from V and 1 base from J, leaving 9 bases between. Germline lookup yields CDR1 PRHDT and CDR2 FYEKMQ (reference sequence). CDR3 nucleotides: TGTGCCAGCAGCATAACAGGGAGCAATCAGCCCCAGCATTTT. Translated, it gives CASSITGSNQPQHF.

CDR3 DNA sequence: TGCGCCAGCAGCTTAGCTAGCGGGAGGCCCTCCTACAATGAGCAGTTCTTC. It specifies CASSLASGRPSYNEQFF. The V and J genes are TRBV5-1 and TRBJ2-1; TRBD2 matches at 11 bases. The CDR3 runs to 17 residues. J lost 0 bases, V lost 2 bases, and 4 bases had no gene match. Looked up from germline, CDR1 is SGHRS and CDR2 is YFSETQ.

A few counts support this clone. This chain links TRBV10-1 with TRBJ1-5; D is perhaps TRBD1 (6 bases). The CDR3 consists of 13 residues. V lost 3 bases and J lost 7, with 10 bases in between. Germline CDR1 is WNHNN and CDR2 is SYGVQD (reference sequence). The CDR3 reads CASSDQGRQPQHF. DNA for the CDR3: TGCGCCAGCAGTGACCAGGGGCGGCAGCCCCAGCATTTT.

The rearrangement uses TRBV5-4 and TRBJ2-3; 14 bases are shared with TRBD2. The V segment lost 6 bases and the J segment 5 bases; nucleotides outside the gene matches: 5. The CDR3 contains 15 residues. Per germline, CDR1 SGHNT and CDR2 YYREEE (reference sequence). The CDR3 loop reads CASKTSGRAGDTQYF. The CDR3 DNA reads TGTGCCAGCAAGACTAGCGGGAGGGCCGGAGATACGCAGTATTTT.

V usage is TRBV6-6 and J usage is TRBJ2-1; D gene ambiguous. V was clipped by 2 bases and J by 7 bases, with 6 bases between them. The CDR3 is made up of 12 amino acids. The germline CDR1 and CDR2 sequences are MNHNY and SVGAGI (reference sequence). In DNA, the CDR3 is TGTGCCAGCAGTTACGGCGAGAATGAGCAGTTCTTC. This codes for CASSYGENEQFF.

The rearrangement links TRBV3-1 (or the pseudogene TRBV3-2) to TRBJ2-7; D perhaps matches TRBD1 (6 bases). The CDR3 has 17 amino acids. Germline CDR1 is LGHDT and CDR2 is YNNKEL (reference sequence). With 0 bases removed from V and 2 bases from J, the gap between germline ends came to 17 bases. Written as DNA, the CDR3 is TGTGCCAGCAGCCAAGATCCAGGACAGTGGGGGACCTACGAGCAGTACTTC. Its translation is CASSQDPGQWGTYEQYF.

This rearrangement joins TRBV6-4 to TRBJ1-2, with D possibly matching TRBD1 (5 bases). The germline V gene has CDR1 MRHNA and CDR2 SNTAGT. With 8 bases removed from V and 2 bases from J, the gap between germline ends came to 18 bases. The CDR3 consists of 15 residues. The CDR3 loop reads CASSERGGANYGYTF. DNA for the CDR3: TGTGCCAGCTCAGAACGGGGCGGGGCGAACTATGGCTACACCTTC.

This chain joins TRBV5-5 and TRBJ2-7; 7 bases are a match to TRBD2. V trimming: 2 bases; J trimming: 0 bases; junction bases outside the gene matches: 5. Germline V CDR1 and CDR2: SGHKS, YYEKEE (reference sequence). This CDR3 comprises 15 residues. CDR3 region: CASSLGLAVSYEQYF. The DNA for the CDR3 is TGTGCCAGCAGCTTAGGGCTAGCGGTCTCCTACGAGCAGTACTTC.

The chain joins TRBV7-6 to TRBJ1-3; D remains ambiguous. CDR3 length equals 16 residues. The ends were cut back, 1 base at V and 0 bases at J, with 10 bases in the middle. Germline V gene lookup returns CDR1 SGHVS and CDR2 FNYEAQ. CDR3 DNA sequence: TGTGCCAGCAGCTTAGGCGGGTCCGCCTCTGGAAACACCATATATTTT. Encoded protein: CASSLGGSASGNTIYF.

This rearrangement joins TRBV29-1 to TRBJ2-7; D not certain. The CDR3 has 11 residues. In germline, CDR1 is SQVTM, CDR2 ANQGSEA. Trimming took off 6 bases at V and 3 bases at J, with 9 bases between the two ends. The CDR3 sequence is CSVRQFYEQYF. The CDR3 DNA follows: TGCAGCGTGCGTCAGTTCTACGAGCAGTACTTC.

V usage is TRBV5-6 and J usage is TRBJ2-6; the D is unclear. V was shortened by 1 base and J by 0 bases, with 8 bases between the two germline ends. Per germline, CDR1 SGHDT and CDR2 YYEEEE. This CDR3 comprises 16 residues. The CDR3, as DNA: TGTGCCAGCAGCTTGTTAGGCCCCTCTGGGGCCAACGTCCTGACTTTC. It is translated as CASSLLGPSGANVLTF.

The rearrangement uses TRBV30 and TRBJ2-3, with no clear D. The CDR3 consists of 13 residues. Trimming left V 5 bases short and J 5 bases short, with 14 bases between. Per germline, CDR1 GTSNPN and CDR2 SVGIG (reference sequence). This CDR3 is CAWSGRLGDTQYF. CDR3 DNA: TGTGCCTGGTCCGGTCGCTTGGGAGATACGCAGTATTTT.

The CDR3 nucleotides read TGTGCCAGCAGCTTAATGCAGGGGCCCGACTCTGGAAACACCATATATTTT. This translates into CASSLMQGPDSGNTIYF. The chain carries TRBV7-9 and TRBJ1-3; weak D call: TRBD1 (6 bases). Per the germline V gene, CDR1 is SEHNR and CDR2 is FQNEAQ (reference sequence). The germline V and J ends were trimmed by 2 bases and 0 bases, with 14 bases remaining between them. This CDR3 comprises 17 residues.

This chain uses TRBV19 with TRBJ2-1, with 8 bases aligning to TRBD2. CDR1 and CDR2 from the germline V gene are LNHDA and SQIVND (reference sequence). The CDR3 extends over 15 amino acids. J gave up 7 bases and V 5 bases, and 10 bases lay outside the gene matches. CDR3 residues: CASSAPGLVNNEQFF. CDR3 DNA sequence: TGTGCCAGTAGTGCCCCGGGACTAGTCAATAATGAGCAGTTCTTC.